The 25 T cell receptor beta chains presented below share a single source sample, sequenced in a study of glioma-infiltrating T cells. The iRepertoire nested amplicon-rescue multiplex PCR amplified TCR alpha and beta CDR3s from RNA. TCRdb analysed the multiplex PCR reads with MiXCR anew, one entry per CDR3 protein. The sample carries about 190,000 distinct CDR3 sequences, around 32% recorded once. Material: glioma tissue, nonneoplastic brain tissue, or PBMCs (not recorded which). These receptors all stem from a human donor with low-grade glioma or glioblastoma, undergoing nonglioma brain surgery, or in good health (not recorded which).

This clonotype was seen at least ten times. This chain links TRBV7-7 with TRBJ2-1; 15 nucleotides agree with TRBD2. V lost 5 bases, J lost 7 bases, and 3 bases stayed unmatched. CDR3 size: 15 residues. Germline CDR1 and CDR2: SSHAT and FNYEAQ (reference sequence). Here the CDR3 DNA reads TGTGCCAGCAGCCCGGGACTAGCGGGAGGTAATGAGCAGTTCTTC. Amino acid sequence: CASSPGLAGGNEQFF. Full variable domain (missing parts from reference TRBV7-7 and TRBJ2-1): GAGVSQSPRYKVTKRGQDVTLRCDPISSHATLYWYQQALGQGPEFLTYFNYEAQPDKSGLPSDRFSAERPEGSISTLTIQRTEQRDSAMYRCASSPGLAGGNEQFFGPGTRLTVL.

Many counts were recorded for this clonotype. The V and J genes are TRBV3-1 and TRBJ2-1, with TRBD1 matching over 9 bases. The V segment lost 4 bases and the J segment 4 bases; nucleotides outside the gene matches: 11. Germline-derived CDR1 and CDR2 are LGHDT and YNNKEL (reference sequence). The CDR3 sequence is 17 residues long. CDR3 sequence: CASSPLPSGTGYNEQFF. The DNA of the CDR3 is TGTGCCAGCAGCCCACTTCCTTCCGGGACAGGGTACAATGAGCAGTTCTTC.

Turning to this clonotype: A read error may produce the germline difference seen at one junction end. The chain links TRBV28 to TRBJ2-7; 13 positions agree with TRBD2. Per the germline V gene, CDR1 is MDHEN and CDR2 is SYDVKM. The CDR3 is made up of 17 amino acids. The CDR3 is CASSHLTSGRASHEQYF. CDR3 sequence (DNA): TGTGCCAGTAGCCACCTAACTAGCGGGAGGGCCTCCCACGAGCAGTACTTC.

V usage is TRBV9 and J usage is TRBJ2-7; D not certain. V was trimmed by 2 bases and J by 2 bases, leaving 11 bases between them. Germline CDR1 reads SGDLS; CDR2 reads YYNGEE. The CDR3 runs to 14 residues. CDR3 region: CASSVAVTPYEQYF. The DNA of the CDR3 is TGTGCCAGCAGCGTGGCAGTGACTCCCTACGAGCAGTACTTC.

This clonotype was seen once. V usage is TRBV2 and J usage is TRBJ1-1, with no clear D. V gave up 6 bases and J gave up 1 base, with 6 bases separating them. The germline CDR1 and CDR2 sequences are SNHLY and FYNNEI. The CDR3 consists of 12 residues. CDR3 in DNA: TGTGCCAGCAGATCCGGGAACACTGAAGCTTTCTTT. Protein sequence: CASRSGNTEAFF.

This clonotype was observed many times. This sequence joins TRBV7-9 and TRBJ1-6; TRBD1 aligns across 7 bases. V lost 8 bases to trimming and J lost 13 bases; unmatched junction nucleotides: 11. This CDR3 is built from 13 residues. CDR1 is SEHNR, CDR2 FQNEAQ, per germline (reference sequence). In DNA, the CDR3 is TGTGCCAGCGAGAAACAGGGGACGGGGCCCCTCCACTTT. It translates to CASEKQGTGPLHF.

This clonotype has a handful of counts. Given the absence of the conserved phenylalanine or tryptophan at the CDR3 end, a read error is likely. The V call is TRBV28, the J call TRBJ2-2; TRBD1 might be the D (6 bases). CDR1 and CDR2 from the germline V gene are MDHEN and SYDVKM. The CDR3 runs to 14 residues. The V and J ends lost 9 bases and 5 bases respectively, with 16 bases between them. CDR3 protein: CASTRGAGTGELFS. DNA for the CDR3: TGTGCCAGTACCAGGGGCGCAGGGACCGGGGAGCTGTTTTCT.

This clonotype was detected many times. The J gene is TRBJ2-7, the V gene TRBV4-3, with 12 nucleotides matching TRBD1. Germline CDR1 and CDR2: LGHNA and YSLEER. The ends lost 6 bases at V and 8 bases at J; junction bases unmatched: 8. The CDR3 spans 14 residues. CDR3 residues: CASSLGQGATKQYF. The DNA for the CDR3 is TGCGCCAGCAGTTTGGGACAGGGGGCCACTAAGCAGTACTTC.

About this clonotype: This may arise from a read error, as a much more abundant clone is one base away. V and J are TRBV7-6 and TRBJ2-7; 8 positions match TRBD2. Germline V gene sequence: CDR1 SGHVS, CDR2 FNYEAQ. V shed 5 bases, J shed 6 bases, and the junction held 9 bases outside the gene matches. The CDR3 is 14 residues long. Here the CDR3 reads CASSPSGGGSEQYF. CDR3 nucleotide sequence: TGTGCCAGCAGCCCCTCGGGGGGGGGAAGCGAGCAGTACTTC.

This clonotype was seen only a few times. V is TRBV29-1 and J is TRBJ2-5; 7 nucleotides line up with TRBD1. The junction had 5 bases not matched to a gene; V was cut back by 1 base and J by 0 bases. This CDR3 has 15 residues. Germline V lookup: CDR1 SQVTM, CDR2 ANQGSEA. In nucleotides, the CDR3 is TGCAGCGTTGAAGGGCACAGGGGTGACCAAGAGACCCAGTACTTC. It yields the protein CSVEGHRGDQETQYF.

This chain's CDR3 is CSVSWGHGSHEQFF. CDR3 DNA: TGCAGCGTCTCCTGGGGACATGGGAGCCATGAGCAGTTCTTC. V is TRBV29-1 and J is TRBJ2-1; D perhaps matches TRBD1 (6 bases). This CDR3 is built from 14 residues. Looked up from germline, CDR1 is SQVTM and CDR2 is ANQGSEA. Trimming stripped 6 bases from V and 8 bases from J, with 20 bases between.

This clonotype was found many times. The chain employs TRBV4-3 and TRBJ2-2; 8 positions match TRBD1. V trimming: 0 bases; J trimming: 0 bases; junction bases outside the gene matches: 3. Per germline, CDR1 LGHNA and CDR2 YSLEER. This CDR3 has 17 amino acids. CDR3 protein: CASSQDLDRANTGELFF. CDR3 in DNA: TGCGCCAGCAGCCAAGATCTGGACAGGGCGAACACCGGGGAGCTGTTTTTT.

This clonotype was observed at least ten times. The chain has TRBV20-1 and TRBJ2-7, with D possibly TRBD2 on 6 matching bases. The CDR3 runs 12 residues. V was shortened by 5 bases and J by 12 bases, with 20 bases between the two germline ends. Germline-derived CDR1 and CDR2 are DFQATT and SNEGSKA (reference sequence). Written as DNA, the CDR3 is TGCAGTGCTCCGGATCGGGGGTTCGGTGCGTACTTC. Encoded protein: CSAPDRGFGAYF.

In nucleotides, the CDR3 is TGCGCCAGCAGCCCCCGACCTAATAGACTAGCGGGCGTACCCTCCGAAGAGACCCAGTACTTC. This translates into CASSPRPNRLAGVPSEETQYF. This chain connects TRBV5-1 to TRBJ2-5; 10 positions match TRBD2. Per germline, CDR1 SGHRS and CDR2 YFSETQ. CDR3 size: 21 residues. V lost 4 bases, J lost 3 bases, and 24 bases stayed unmatched.

CDR3 amino acids: CASSFYDSRAKNIQYF. In DNA, the CDR3 is TGTGCCAGCAGCTTTTATGATTCAAGAGCCAAAAACATTCAGTACTTC. J is TRBJ2-4 and V is TRBV13; D call uncertain. The CDR3 is made up of 16 amino acids. Trimming stripped 3 bases from V and 0 bases from J, with 12 bases between. Germline CDR1 is PRHDT and CDR2 is FYEKMQ (reference sequence).

The sample holds many counts of this clonotype. The chain uses TRBV18 and TRBJ2-7; weak D call: TRBD2 (5 bases). CDR3 length: 13 amino acids. Germline values: CDR1 KGHSH, CDR2 LQKENI. The ends were cut back, 3 bases at V and 1 base at J, with 7 bases in the middle. The DNA for the CDR3 is TGTGCCAGCTCACCGGGGAGTTCCTACGAGCAGTACTTC. This translates into CASSPGSSYEQYF.

This clonotype was counted ten times or more. The rearrangement joins TRBV28 to TRBJ1-6, with TRBD1 matching over 10 bases. The CDR3 length is 15 residues. Germline lookup yields CDR1 MDHEN and CDR2 SYDVKM. J was trimmed by 10 bases and V by 2 bases; bases with no gene match: 5. Here the CDR3 reads CASSLPGTGVSPLHF. The CDR3 region has the DNA TGTGCCAGCAGTTTACCCGGGACAGGGGTATCACCCCTCCACTTT.

This clonotype was counted many times. The chain carries TRBV28 and TRBJ2-7; 8 bases fit TRBD1. This CDR3 is built from 13 residues. Germline CDR1 reads MDHEN; CDR2 reads SYDVKM. V shed 8 bases, J shed 6 bases, and the junction held 9 bases outside the gene matches. The CDR3 sequence: CASLTPGTGEQYF. The CDR3 bases are TGTGCCAGCTTGACCCCCGGGACAGGCGAGCAGTACTTC.

On this clonotype itself: This sequence may be a read error, since a much larger clone differs from it by one base. The chain recombines TRBV4-1 with TRBJ2-7, with D tentatively TRBD2 (6 bases). The CDR3 is 14 amino acids. Germline CDR1 and CDR2: MGHRA and YSYEKL. CDR3 in DNA: TGCGCCAGCAGCCACCCCGGGACTGGCTACAAGCAGTACTTC. It specifies CASSHPGTGYKQYF.

Many counts were recorded for this clonotype. The genes are TRBV28 and TRBJ1-1, with a tentative D call TRBD1 (5 bases). Germline V lookup: CDR1 MDHEN, CDR2 SYDVKM. Trimming cost V 4 bases and J 0 bases, with 15 bases left between them. The CDR3 has 16 amino acids. CDR3 region: CASSYYPGRMNTEAFF. The CDR3, as DNA: TGTGCCAGCAGTTATTATCCGGGACGGATGAACACTGAAGCTTTCTTT.

This clonotype came up many times. This chain uses TRBV27 with TRBJ2-3; D gene uncertain. Germline V gene lookup returns CDR1 MNHEY and CDR2 SMNVEV (reference sequence). With 2 bases removed from V and 4 bases from J, the gap between germline ends came to 7 bases. This CDR3 comprises 13 residues. CDR3 protein: CASSLDRPDTQYF. The DNA of the CDR3 is TGTGCCAGCAGTTTAGATCGACCAGATACGCAGTATTTT.

For this clonotype: Possible read error: a much larger clone is one base away. The V call is TRBV28, the J call TRBJ2-5; TRBD1 matches at 10 bases. V shed 3 bases, J shed 3 bases, and the junction held 7 bases outside the gene matches. Germline V gene sequence: CDR1 MDHEN, CDR2 SYDVKM. There are 16 residues in the CDR3. The DNA for the CDR3 is TGTGCCAGCAGTTTCCCGTCGGGACAGGGGAAAGAGACCCAGTACTTC. Its translation: CASSFPSGQGKETQYF.

With regard to this clonotype: The missing conserved phenylalanine or tryptophan at the end of this CDR3 makes a read error likely. The chain links TRBV10-3 to TRBJ1-1, with 7 bases identical to TRBD1. J lost 4 bases, V lost 3 bases, and 5 bases had no gene match. The V gene's germline CDR1 is ENHRY and CDR2 SYGVKD. The CDR3 is 14 amino acids. The CDR3: CAISDPGGSTEAFS. The CDR3, as DNA: TGTGCCATCAGTGACCCAGGGGGGAGCACTGAAGCTTTCTCT.

As regards this clonotype: This may come from a read error, since a much larger clone is one base off. This chain links TRBV12-3 or TRBV12-4 with TRBJ2-5; D uncertain. The CDR3 covers 14 residues. The CDR3 DNA reads TGTGCCAACAGTTTAGCTCGAGGCATTGAGACCCAGTACTTC. It encodes CANSLARGIETQYF.

A remark on this clonotype: One base away lies a much larger clone, so this may be a sequencing read error. V gene TRBV25-1 combines with J gene TRBJ2-7; 7 bases are shared with TRBD1. Looked up from germline, CDR1 is MGHDK and CDR2 is SYGVNS. The CDR3 has 17 residues. J lost 7 bases, V lost 4 bases, and 19 bases had no gene match. DNA of the CDR3: TGTGCCAGCAGTGTCTCGGGACAGACAAACTCCTACAATGAGCAGTACTTC. It specifies CASSVSGQTNSYNEQYF.